This T cell receptor beta chain was recovered during a study of T-cell memory formation after mild COVID-19. Study-wide findings and caveats: Most CD4+ clones that shrank were in CM and EM, while CD8+ ones turned up in EMRA.

Trimming pared 4 bases from V and 2 bases from J, leaving 13 bases between. CDR1 and CDR2 (germline): LGHNA, YNFKEQ. This CDR3 has 15 amino acids. On this clonotype: The antigen is undetermined.

TCRdb passed the 5' RACE reads through MiXCR, listing each CDR3 protein once. The sample lists just over 350,000 distinct CDR3 sequences; about an eighth were seen once. The receptor was isolated from a man younger than 35 who had mild COVID-19 (a few samples of this study predate the infection). Cell type and time point are not known. The chain has TRBV4-2 and TRBJ2-3, with D uncertain. Material: PBMCs or a T cell subset sorted from them (not recorded which). The CDR3 DNA is TGTGCCAGCAGCCCGATTGGCGGCCACACAGATACGCAGTATTTT. Protein product: CASSPIGGHTDTQYF.